Included here is one TCR beta chain sequence, with context. The antigen is unknown. This entry belongs to a study of shared clonotypes between healthy human individuals. About the research overall: For every donor, three CD4 naive, three CD4 memory, two CD8 naive and one CD8 memory plates were used.

Study-level findings and limits: Non-shared clonotypes displayed generation probabilities falling below those of clonotypes present in all four donors.

As processed by the authors: ImmunoSEQ gave junction-only sequences without quality scores, so filtering differed. Sequenced by immunoSEQ multiplex PCR; TCRdb stores in-frame clones only, minus some. The V and J calls and the clone size are those of that table, but D and trimming were determined from the DNA. This table has 550,000 to 800,000 clones, around 74% appearing once. V shed 7 bases and J 4 bases; nucleotides not matched to a gene: 12. Per germline, CDR1 MDHEN and CDR2 SYDVKM. The CDR3 consists of 15 residues. This clonotype was sampled from a woman younger than 45 in good health. Sequences were obtained from memory CD4+ T cells sorted from blood. The subset is: CD45RA-negative fraction. The chain joins TRBV28 to TRBJ1-2, with 7 bases that match TRBD1. CDR3 nucleotide sequence: TGTGCCAGCACCCCCCCCCGGGCAGGGGGCTATGGCTACACCTTC. This encodes CASTPPRAGGYGYTF.